This T cell receptor beta chain was documented in a study of cytomegalovirus exposure and HLA in healthy donors (dated by TCRdb to the late 2010s). Concerning the study at large: An earlier analysis of 587 of the donors reported approximately 300 Gb of sequence data and around 100 million unique TCR beta sequences obtained from about 170 million T cells. Approximately 300 gigabases of sequencing data and 70 million to 100 million unique TCR sequences were included in an early release covering about 620 HLA-typed donors. Of the 300 to 450 genotyped donors, less than 85% were placed in the genetic ancestry cluster associated with self-reported Caucasian donors. The study aimed to test whether cataloging public T cell receptors could reveal signatures of past pathogen exposure. Using immunosequencing, the study profiled T cell repertoires from fewer than 850 subjects and related those repertoires to cytomegalovirus serostatus. In addition to the first cohort of 500 to 850 subjects, a separate validation cohort of approximately 130 different subjects was used. To predict cytomegalovirus infection status, the study brought together high-throughput TCR immunosequencing, statistical association of individual TCRs with disease status, and machine learning. To study patterns of TCR occurrence, a later analysis re-analyzed previously published TCR beta repertoires from 500 to 850 donors and added high-resolution HLA genotyping. Rather than using new phenotypic data, the later analysis identified candidate immune exposures from TCR beta sequences and from how often those sequences occurred across donors. An earlier analysis of about 620 of the donors applied high-throughput TCR beta sequencing to assess whether each TCR beta V gene segment acted as functional or pseudogenic. Alongside the repertoire data, information on donor age, sex, ethnicity and CMV serostatus was compiled. Genome-wide SNP genotypes for about 60% of the roughly 670 donors were used in a later genetic analysis, which treated that subset as a discovery cohort. All discovery cohort repertoires had been generated using a single sequencing platform. Both class I and class II loci were covered by HLA typing, at four-digit resolution. Typing coverage varied by locus: roughly 629-630 donors for A, B, C, DRB1 and DQB1; roughly 560 for DQA1; about 590 for DPA1; roughly 450 for DPB1. Because of strong linkage in the cohort, roughly 5 DR-DQ haplotypes were treated as single units for association and clustering. On average, roughly 240,000 unique TCR beta nucleotide sequences were sequenced per donor among about 400 genotyped donors of the cohort, with 15% to 20% of those sequences being non-productive. On the study overall, not on this receptor specifically: Correlated functional status among segregating V segments might reflect linkage disequilibrium, but an unknown experimental factor could not be ruled out. According to the authors, the approach could potentially be generalized to other disease states and immunological phenotypes. In an earlier analysis of around 600 of the donors, most TCR beta V segments were observed in productive rearrangements about 87% or about 30% of the time, broadly matching IMGT annotations. Because some donors lacked HLA typing at each locus, the association tests relied only on the typed subset. In a later genetic analysis, fewer N-insertions in productive TCRs were reported among donors in an Asian-associated ancestry cluster than the roughly 640-donor mean. Presence/absence analyses assumed roughly uniform sequencing depth across donors, an assumption that may not hold. Three of the identified cytomegalovirus-associated TCR beta chains were confirmed in vitro to be specific for cytomegalovirus antigens. For the cohort, immune exposure information was limited to CMV serostatus. When HLA alleles, especially DR and DQ, strongly co-occurred, attributing TCR associations to individual alleles was difficult. The study gave a list of about 160 TCR beta chains associated with cytomegalovirus. About 17 rarely observed V segments, including chromosome 9 orphons, were excluded from the earlier analysis of approximately 500 of the donors because counts were too low. According to a later analysis, parvovirus B19, influenza, CMV and Epstein-Barr virus appeared linked to several top co-occurrence clusters. Because the 87-base-pair reads could not distinguish some IMGT-functional V segments, including TRBV6-2 and TRBV6-3, those segments were excluded. A further reported finding was that TCR beta sequences accurately predicted the HLA-A and HLA-B alleles for most subjects in the first cohort. In both the original and validation cohorts, the classifier was reported to diagnose cytomegalovirus status with high specificity and sensitivity. A later analysis found that HLA-associated TCR beta chains were more clonally expanded and had lower generation probabilities than equally common non-associated chains. A later analysis found that TCR association rates varied across HLA loci, with DRB1 alleles showing the most associated TCRs and HLA-C alleles the fewest. Most CMV-associated TCR beta chains appeared to be HLA-restricted in a later analysis, and the HLA associations seemed to be driven largely by CMV exposure. A cluster of highly shared sequence variants was judged likely to be a technical artifact of the sequencing pipeline. A later genetic analysis associated a missense DCLRE1C variant with V-gene and J-gene trimming of TCR beta chains, and an independent cohort replicated the association. This cohort had only TCR beta chains sequenced, and the lack of alpha or paired-chain data limited which features could be detected. At a false discovery rate of 0.05, a later analysis linked 16,000 or so TCR beta sequences to specific HLA alleles. Across donors, most TCR sequences were observed very rarely, whereas some public TCRs were present in many individuals.

The method behind the library was the immunoSEQ multiplex PCR assay. For the multiplex PCR, a mixture combining 60 forward primers for TCR Vbeta segments and 13 reverse primers for TCR Jbeta segments was used. Amplification of the CDR3 region of rearranged TCR beta genes was performed with a multiplex PCR assay on genomic DNA. The Illumina HiSeq System was used to sequence the amplified TCR beta libraries as 87-base-pair reads. As for the original processing: A later analysis tallied 75 million to 85 million unique TCR beta chains across the 640 or so repertoires, and approximately 9.9 million of those chains were shared by two or more donors. A nearest-neighbor algorithm error-corrected the raw reads and collapsed the reads into unique sequences, merging closely related sequences to remove PCR and sequencing errors. To assign V, D and J gene segments, CDR3 sequences were aligned to IMGT reference sequences. For a sequence to be retained, a match of at least six nucleotides was required to both a V gene segment and a J gene segment. Rearrangements were called productive when the CDR3 lacked stop codons and stayed in frame with V and J; all others were non-productive. Following IMGT convention, CDR3 was defined as the stretch from the second conserved V-encoded cysteine to the conserved J-encoded phenylalanine. In an earlier analysis of roughly 580 of the donors, sequences lacking an unambiguous match to a single V gene segment were excluded. An earlier analysis of fewer than 750 of the donors called V segments functional above 56.7% productive rearrangements and segregating when the between-donor standard deviation exceeded 5%. A statistical classification framework was built to diagnose cytomegalovirus status from the catalog of TCR beta chain sequences. In a later analysis, TCR nucleotide sequences were compared against IMGT/GENE-DB human TR gene sequences so that V and J genes could be assigned. Using the TCRdist pipeline, a later analysis assigned CDR3 sequences along with most-parsimonious VDJ recombination scenarios. In a later analysis, each TCR beta chain was defined by its CDR3 amino acid sequence together with its V-gene family, and reads without a unique V-gene family were excluded. A later analysis removed 592 highly shared, low-generation-probability nucleotide sequences to deal with suspected cross-contamination and a sequencing artifact. In a later analysis, a clonal expansion index was calculated for each public chain from normalized within-repertoire ranks of inferred template counts. Generation probabilities in a later analysis came from a VDJ recombination model fitted to out-of-frame rearrangements, and those results were checked against IGoR. In a later analysis, hypergeometric tests were used to score TCR-TCR, TCR-HLA and TCR-CMV co-occurrence, with a repertoire-size bias correction applied to TCR pairs. In a later analysis, false discovery rates were estimated by permuting HLA or CMV assignments 20 times. In a later analysis, co-occurring TCRs were grouped using DBSCAN, and TCRdist sequence similarity was added for clustering within HLA-allele-positive subsets. For co-occurrence clustering, repertoires with fewer than 30,000 or more than 120,000 public chains were excluded, along with four to six repertoires with anomalous nucleotide sharing. The table was pulled from immuneACCESS by TCRdb, which kept in-frame rearrangements only. Such tables lose some clones; where checked, under half of the loss comes from unresolved V genes, and the rest has no known cause. That table is the source of V, J and clone size, and D and trimming were worked out from the DNA. The sample yields about 200,000 clones; about four fifths were counted once. The top ten hold approximately 0.4% of the sample.

The cohort was made up of 666 healthy bone marrow donors. At the time of sampling, every cohort member was nominally healthy, though immune exposures that went unrecorded were likely present. The donor tested CMV seropositive, placing the donor among the 250 to 350 seropositive members of the cohort. A peripheral blood sample was collected from each donor, and TCR beta sequencing was performed on peripheral blood mononuclear cells. Genomic DNA was extracted from the blood cell samples with the Qiagen DNeasy Blood Extraction Kit. A note on this clone: Its antigen has not been determined. Base qualities were left out, and no much larger clone turns up one base away. Other DNA sequences in the sample encode the same CDR3.

V loses 0 bases, J loses 0 bases, and the germline ends lie 12 bases apart. The CDR3 spans 17 residues, from the cysteine through the phenylalanine. Only the CDR3 portion is preserved as DNA: 51 bases, with reading frame beginning at the first base. Based on the germline V gene, the CDR1 and CDR2 sequences are SGDLS and YYNGEE. The chain joins TRBV9 to TRBJ2-2; the D gene is perhaps TRBD2, from 6 matching bases. The receptor comes from a male donor in good health and CMV-seropositive. Specimen: PBMCs. The DNA sequence follows: TGTGCCAGCAGCGTAGTCGGGAGCGGATCGAACACCGGGGAGCTGTTTTTT. Translated, this is CASSVVGSGSNTGELFF.